This T cell receptor beta chain came from a study of blood T cell repertoires in COVID-19. For the study at large: Material from acute and convalescent COVID-19 was sourced from the United States, Italy and Spain.

How the authors handled the data: Estimated nucleated cell counts came from reference gene primer amplification. Data came from immunoSEQ multiplex PCR; TCRdb stores just in-frame clones and leaves some out. D and trimming come from the DNA, and the V and J calls and clone size come from that table. The sample consists of 140,000 to 150,000 clones, 75% to 90% of them appearing once. The CDR3 length is 13 residues. Trimming took off 1 base at V and 6 bases at J, with 9 bases between the two ends. CDR1 SGHTA and CDR2 FQGTGA come from the germline V gene. Participants, 18 to 89 years old, spanned 25 or so US areas. Clinical history reported by participants formed the basis on which cohorts were assigned.

The rearrangement links TRBV7-3 to TRBJ1-1; no reliable D call. This TCR was recovered from a woman between 40 and 55 years old who had been exposed to COVID-19. The specimen was PBMCs or T cells enriched from blood (not recorded which). CDR3 in amino acids: CASSLSGGSEAFF. The DNA of the CDR3 is TGTGCCAGCAGCTTAAGCGGTGGATCTGAAGCTTTCTTT.